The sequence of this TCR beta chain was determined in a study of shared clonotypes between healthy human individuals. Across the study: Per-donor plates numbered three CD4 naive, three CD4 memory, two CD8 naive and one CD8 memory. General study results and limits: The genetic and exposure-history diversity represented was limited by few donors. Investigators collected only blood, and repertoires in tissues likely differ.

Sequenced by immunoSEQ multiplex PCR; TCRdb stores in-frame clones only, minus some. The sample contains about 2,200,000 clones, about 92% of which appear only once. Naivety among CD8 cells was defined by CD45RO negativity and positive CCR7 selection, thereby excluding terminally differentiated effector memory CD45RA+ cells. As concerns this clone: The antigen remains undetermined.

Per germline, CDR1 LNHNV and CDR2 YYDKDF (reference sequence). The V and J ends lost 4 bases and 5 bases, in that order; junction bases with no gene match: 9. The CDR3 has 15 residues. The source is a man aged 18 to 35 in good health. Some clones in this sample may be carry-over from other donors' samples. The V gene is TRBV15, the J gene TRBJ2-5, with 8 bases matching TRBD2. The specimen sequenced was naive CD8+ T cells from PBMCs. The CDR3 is CATSNELAVRETQYF. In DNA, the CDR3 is TGTGCCACCAGCAACGAACTAGCGGTGCGGGAGACCCAGTACTTC.